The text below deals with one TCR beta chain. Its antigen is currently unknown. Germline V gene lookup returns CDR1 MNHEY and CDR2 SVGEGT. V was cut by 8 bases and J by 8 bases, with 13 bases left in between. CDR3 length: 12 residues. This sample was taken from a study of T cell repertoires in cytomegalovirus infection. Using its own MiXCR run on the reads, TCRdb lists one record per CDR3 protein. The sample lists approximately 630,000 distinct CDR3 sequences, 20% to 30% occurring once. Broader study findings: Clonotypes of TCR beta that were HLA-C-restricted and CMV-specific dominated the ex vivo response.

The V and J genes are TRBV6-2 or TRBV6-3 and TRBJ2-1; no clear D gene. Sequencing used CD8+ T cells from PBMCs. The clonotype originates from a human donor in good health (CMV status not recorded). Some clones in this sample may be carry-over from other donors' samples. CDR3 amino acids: CASSETRHEQFF. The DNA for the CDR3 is TGTGCCAGCTCTGAGACGAGGCATGAGCAGTTCTTC.